What follows is one T cell receptor beta chain and its context. Its antigen is as yet unknown. A universal primer binding site was introduced by template switching. The final cDNA contained unique molecular identifiers. TCRdb recomputed calls from the 5' RACE reads with MiXCR, one row per CDR3 protein. The repertoire holds some 500,000 distinct CDR3 sequences, with approximately 14% as singletons. Germline V gene lookup returns CDR1 SGHRS and CDR2 YFSETQ. The germline V and J ends were trimmed by 0 bases and 3 bases, with 7 bases remaining between them. This CDR3 has 14 amino acids. This sample was taken from a study of identical twins. General study points: Fewer insertions were carried by abundant cord blood beta clonotypes, but none was seen in memory repertoires. Alpha sequences out of frame and shared by twins had excess low generation probability.

The same specimen was also included in a second study, on yellow fever vaccine responses in identical twins. That work adds: Twins' vaccine T cell responses were reported to seem partly convergent and partly personalized.

The clonotype comes from a woman aged 18-29 years in good health. The chain uses TRBV5-1 and TRBJ2-4; D is undetermined. Sequenced sample: CD4+ T cells sorted from blood. The CDR3 is CASSLALGKNIQYF. The CDR3, as DNA: TGCGCCAGCAGCTTGGCCCTAGGCAAAAACATTCAGTACTTC. The complete variable domain, with remaining parts taken from reference TRBV5-1 and TRBJ2-4, reads KAGVTQTPRYLIKTRGQQVTLSCSPISGHRSVSWYQQTPGQGLQFLFEYFSETQRNKGNFPGRFSGRQFSNSRSEMNVSTLELGDSALYLCASSLALGKNIQYFGAGTRLSVL.